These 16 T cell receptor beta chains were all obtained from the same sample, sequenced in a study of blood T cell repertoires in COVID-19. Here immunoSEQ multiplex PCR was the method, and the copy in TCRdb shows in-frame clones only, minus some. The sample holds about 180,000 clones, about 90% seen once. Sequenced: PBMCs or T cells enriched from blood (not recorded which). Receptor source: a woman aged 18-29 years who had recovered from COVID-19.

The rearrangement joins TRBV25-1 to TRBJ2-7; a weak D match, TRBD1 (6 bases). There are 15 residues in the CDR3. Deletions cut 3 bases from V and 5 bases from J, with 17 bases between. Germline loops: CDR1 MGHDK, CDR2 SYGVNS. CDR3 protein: CASSDPGQFEDEQYF. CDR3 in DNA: TGTGCCAGCAGTGACCCGGGACAATTCGAGGACGAGCAGTACTTC.

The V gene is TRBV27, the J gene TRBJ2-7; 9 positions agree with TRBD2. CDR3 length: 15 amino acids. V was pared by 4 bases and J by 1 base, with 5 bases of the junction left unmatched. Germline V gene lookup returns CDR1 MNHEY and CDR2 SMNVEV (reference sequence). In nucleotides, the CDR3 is TGTGCCAGCAGTTCTACTACTAGCGGGTCCTACGAGCAGTACTTC. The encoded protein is CASSSTTSGSYEQYF.

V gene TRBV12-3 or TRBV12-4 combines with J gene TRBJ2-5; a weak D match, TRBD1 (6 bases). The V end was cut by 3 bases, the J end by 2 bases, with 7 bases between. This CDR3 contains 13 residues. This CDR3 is CASSLGAQETQYF. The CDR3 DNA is TGTGCCAGCAGTTTGGGGGCGCAAGAGACCCAGTACTTC.

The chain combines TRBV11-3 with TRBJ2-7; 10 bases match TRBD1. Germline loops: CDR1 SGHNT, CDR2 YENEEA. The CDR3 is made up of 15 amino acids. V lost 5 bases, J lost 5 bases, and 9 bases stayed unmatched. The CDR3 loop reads CASSRRGTGADEQYF. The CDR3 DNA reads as TGTGCCAGCAGCCGACGCGGGACAGGGGCGGACGAGCAGTACTTC.

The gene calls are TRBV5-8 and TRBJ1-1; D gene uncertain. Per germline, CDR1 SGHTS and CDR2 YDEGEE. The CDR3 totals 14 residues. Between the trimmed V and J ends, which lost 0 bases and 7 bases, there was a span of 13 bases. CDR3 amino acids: CASSLGLTQVEAFF. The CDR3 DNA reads TGTGCCAGCAGCTTGGGGCTGACGCAGGTTGAAGCTTTCTTT.

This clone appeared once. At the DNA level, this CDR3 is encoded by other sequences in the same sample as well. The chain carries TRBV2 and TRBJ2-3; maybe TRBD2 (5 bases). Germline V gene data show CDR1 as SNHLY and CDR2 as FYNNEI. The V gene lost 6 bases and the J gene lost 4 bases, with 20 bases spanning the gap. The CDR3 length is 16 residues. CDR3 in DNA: TGTGCCAGCAGGGGTTCCGGCTCGGGGTGGGCAGATACGCAGTATTTT. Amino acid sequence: CASRGSGSGWADTQYF.

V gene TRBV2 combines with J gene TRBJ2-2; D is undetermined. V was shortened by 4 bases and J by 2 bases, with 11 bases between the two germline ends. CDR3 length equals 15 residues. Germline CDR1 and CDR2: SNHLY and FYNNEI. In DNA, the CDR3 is TGTGCCAGCAGTGCGGAACAGAGTAACACCGGGGAGCTGTTTTTT. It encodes CASSAEQSNTGELFF.

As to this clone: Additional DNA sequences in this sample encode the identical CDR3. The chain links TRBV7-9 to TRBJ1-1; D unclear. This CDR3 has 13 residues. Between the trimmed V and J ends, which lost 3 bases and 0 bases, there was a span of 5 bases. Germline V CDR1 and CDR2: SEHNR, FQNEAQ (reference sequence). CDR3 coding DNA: TGTGCCAGCAGCTTGGAGTTGAACACTGAAGCTTTCTTT. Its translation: CASSLELNTEAFF. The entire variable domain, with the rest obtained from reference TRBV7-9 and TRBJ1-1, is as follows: DTGVSQNPRHKITKRGQNVTFRCDPISEHNRLYWYRQTLGQGPEFLTYFQNEAQLEKSRLLSDRFSAERPKGSFSTLEIQRTEQGDSAMYLCASSLELNTEAFFGQGTRLTVV.

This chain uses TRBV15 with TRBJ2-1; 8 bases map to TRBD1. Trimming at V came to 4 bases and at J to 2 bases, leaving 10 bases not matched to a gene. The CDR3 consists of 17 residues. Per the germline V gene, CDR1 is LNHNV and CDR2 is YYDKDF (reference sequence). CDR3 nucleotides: TGTGCCACCAGCACGGCTCAGGGGGCCCCCGCCTACAATGAGCAGTTCTTC. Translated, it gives CATSTAQGAPAYNEQFF.

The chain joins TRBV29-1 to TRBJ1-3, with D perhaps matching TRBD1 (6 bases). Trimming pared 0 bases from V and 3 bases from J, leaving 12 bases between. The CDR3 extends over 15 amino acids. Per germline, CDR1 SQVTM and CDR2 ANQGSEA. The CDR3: CSVEDQEGVGNTIYF. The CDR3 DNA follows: TGCAGCGTTGAAGATCAAGAGGGGGTTGGAAACACCATATATTTT.

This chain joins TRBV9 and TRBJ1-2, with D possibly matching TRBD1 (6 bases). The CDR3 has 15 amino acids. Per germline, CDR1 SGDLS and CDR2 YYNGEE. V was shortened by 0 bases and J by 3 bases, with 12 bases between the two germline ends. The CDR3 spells CASSVEAGAYYGYTF. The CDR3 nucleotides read TGTGCCAGCAGCGTAGAGGCAGGGGCATACTATGGCTACACCTTC.

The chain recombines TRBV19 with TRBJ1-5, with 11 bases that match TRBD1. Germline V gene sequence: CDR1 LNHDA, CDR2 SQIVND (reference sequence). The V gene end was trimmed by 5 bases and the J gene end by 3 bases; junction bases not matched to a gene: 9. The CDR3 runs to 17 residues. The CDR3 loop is CASSPGTGGIYNQPQHF. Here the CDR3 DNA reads TGTGCCAGTAGTCCCGGGACAGGGGGTATTTACAATCAGCCCCAGCATTTT.

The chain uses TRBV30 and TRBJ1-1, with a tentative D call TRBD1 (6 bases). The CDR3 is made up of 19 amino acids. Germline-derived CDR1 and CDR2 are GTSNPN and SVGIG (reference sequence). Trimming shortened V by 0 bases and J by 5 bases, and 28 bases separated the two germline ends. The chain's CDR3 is CAWSVSSYRRFRGATEAFF. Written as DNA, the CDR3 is TGTGCCTGGAGTGTATCCAGCTACCGACGTTTCAGGGGAGCAACTGAAGCTTTCTTT.

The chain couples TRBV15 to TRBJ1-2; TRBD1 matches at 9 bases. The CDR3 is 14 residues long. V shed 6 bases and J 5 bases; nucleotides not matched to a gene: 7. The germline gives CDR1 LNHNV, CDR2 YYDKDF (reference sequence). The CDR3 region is CATRLDRGIYGYTF. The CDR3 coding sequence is TGTGCCACCAGGCTGGACAGGGGAATATATGGCTACACCTTC.

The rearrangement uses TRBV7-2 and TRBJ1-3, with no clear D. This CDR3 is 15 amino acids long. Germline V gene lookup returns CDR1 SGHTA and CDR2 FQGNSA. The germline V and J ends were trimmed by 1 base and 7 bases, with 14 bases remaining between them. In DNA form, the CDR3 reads TGTGCCAGCAGCTTAGGCAACGGGTTGTTTAACACCATATATTTT. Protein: CASSLGNGLFNTIYF.

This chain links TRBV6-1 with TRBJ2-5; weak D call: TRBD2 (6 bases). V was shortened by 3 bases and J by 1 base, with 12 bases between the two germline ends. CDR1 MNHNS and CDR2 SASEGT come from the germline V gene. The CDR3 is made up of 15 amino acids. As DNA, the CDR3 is TGTGCCAGCAGTGAGATGGAGGGAGGCCAAGAGACCCAGTACTTC. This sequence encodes CASSEMEGGQETQYF.